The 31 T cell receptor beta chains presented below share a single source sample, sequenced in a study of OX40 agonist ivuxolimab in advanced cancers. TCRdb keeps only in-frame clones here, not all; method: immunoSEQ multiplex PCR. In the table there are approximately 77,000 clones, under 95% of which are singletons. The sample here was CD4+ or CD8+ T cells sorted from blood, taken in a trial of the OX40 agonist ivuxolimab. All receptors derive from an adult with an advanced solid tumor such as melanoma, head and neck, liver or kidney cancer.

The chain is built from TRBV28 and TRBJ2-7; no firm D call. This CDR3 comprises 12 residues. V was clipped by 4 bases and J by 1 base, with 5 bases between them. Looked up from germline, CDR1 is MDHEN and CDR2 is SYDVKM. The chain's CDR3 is CASSWLSYEQYF. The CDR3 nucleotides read TGTGCCAGCAGTTGGCTGTCCTACGAGCAGTACTTC.

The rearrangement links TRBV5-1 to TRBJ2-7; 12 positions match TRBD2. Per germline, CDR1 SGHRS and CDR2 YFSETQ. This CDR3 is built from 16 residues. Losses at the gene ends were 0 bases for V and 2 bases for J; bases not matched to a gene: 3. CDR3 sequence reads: CASSLEASGRAYEQYF. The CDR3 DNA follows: TGCGCCAGCAGCTTGGAGGCTAGCGGGAGGGCCTACGAGCAGTACTTC. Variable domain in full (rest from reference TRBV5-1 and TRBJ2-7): KAGVTQTPRYLIKTRGQQVTLSCSPISGHRSVSWYQQTPGQGLQFLFEYFSETQRNKGNFPGRFSGRQFSNSRSEMNVSTLELGDSALYLCASSLEASGRAYEQYFGPGTRLTVT.

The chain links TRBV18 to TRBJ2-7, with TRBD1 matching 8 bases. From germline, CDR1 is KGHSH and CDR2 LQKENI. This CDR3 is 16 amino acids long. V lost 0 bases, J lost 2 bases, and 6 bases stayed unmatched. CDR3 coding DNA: TGTGCCAGCTCACCACCGGCAGGACAGGGTGCCTACGAGCAGTACTTC. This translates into CASSPPAGQGAYEQYF. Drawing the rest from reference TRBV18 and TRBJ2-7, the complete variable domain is NAGVMQNPRHLVRRRGQEARLRCSPMKGHSHVYWYRQLPEEGLKFMVYLQKENIIDESGMPKERFSAEFPKEGPSILRIQQVVRGDSAAYFCASSPPAGQGAYEQYFGPGTRLTVT.

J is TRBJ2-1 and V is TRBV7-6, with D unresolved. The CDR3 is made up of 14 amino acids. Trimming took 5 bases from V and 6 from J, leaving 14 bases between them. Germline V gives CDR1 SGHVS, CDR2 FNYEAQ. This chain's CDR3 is CASSPNAVLNEQFF. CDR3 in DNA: TGTGCCAGCAGCCCCAACGCGGTCCTCAATGAGCAGTTCTTC.

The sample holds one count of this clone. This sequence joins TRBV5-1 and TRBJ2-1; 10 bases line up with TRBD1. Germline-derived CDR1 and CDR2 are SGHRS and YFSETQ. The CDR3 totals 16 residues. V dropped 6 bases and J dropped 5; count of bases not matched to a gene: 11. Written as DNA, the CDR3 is TGCGCCAGCACCTCTTCGGGACAGGGGTTAAACAATGAGCAGTTCTTC. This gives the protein CASTSSGQGLNNEQFF. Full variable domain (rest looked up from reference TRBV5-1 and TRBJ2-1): KAGVTQTPRYLIKTRGQQVTLSCSPISGHRSVSWYQQTPGQGLQFLFEYFSETQRNKGNFPGRFSGRQFSNSRSEMNVSTLELGDSALYLCASTSSGQGLNNEQFFGPGTRLTVL.

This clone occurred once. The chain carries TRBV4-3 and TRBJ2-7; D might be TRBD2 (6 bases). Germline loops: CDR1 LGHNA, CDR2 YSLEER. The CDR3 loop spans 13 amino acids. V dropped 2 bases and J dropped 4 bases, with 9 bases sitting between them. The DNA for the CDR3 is TGCGCCAGCAGCCAATCGGAGGGTTACGAGCAGTACTTC. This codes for CASSQSEGYEQYF.

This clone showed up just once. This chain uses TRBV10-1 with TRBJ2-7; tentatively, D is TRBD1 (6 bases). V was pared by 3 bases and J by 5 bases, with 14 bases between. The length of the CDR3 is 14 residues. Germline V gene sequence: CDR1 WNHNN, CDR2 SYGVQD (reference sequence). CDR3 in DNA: TGCGCCAGCAGTGACCAACAGGGTAAACACGAGCAGTACTTC. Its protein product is CASSDQQGKHEQYF.

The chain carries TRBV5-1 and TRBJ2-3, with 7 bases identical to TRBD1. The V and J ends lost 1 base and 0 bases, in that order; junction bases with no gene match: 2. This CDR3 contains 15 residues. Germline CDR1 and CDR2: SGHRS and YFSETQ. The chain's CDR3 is CASSLTGASTDTQYF. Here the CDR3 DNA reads TGCGCCAGCAGCTTGACAGGGGCAAGCACAGATACGCAGTATTTT.

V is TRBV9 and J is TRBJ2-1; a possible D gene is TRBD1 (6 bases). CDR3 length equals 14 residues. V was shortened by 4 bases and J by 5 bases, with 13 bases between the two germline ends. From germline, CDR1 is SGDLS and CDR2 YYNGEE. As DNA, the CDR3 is TGTGCCAGCAGCATAGGGGGTAAAAACAATGAGCAGTTCTTC. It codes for CASSIGGKNNEQFF.

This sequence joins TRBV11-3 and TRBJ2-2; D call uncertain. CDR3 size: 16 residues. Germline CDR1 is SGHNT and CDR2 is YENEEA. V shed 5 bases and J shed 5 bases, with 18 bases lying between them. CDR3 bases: TGTGCCAGCAGCCAGGCAGCAGGCTCTTTTACCGGGGAGCTGTTTTTT. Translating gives CASSQAAGSFTGELFF. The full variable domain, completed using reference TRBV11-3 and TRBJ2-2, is EAGVVQSPRYKIIEKKQPVAFWCNPISGHNTLYWYLQNLGQGPELLIRYENEEAVDDSQLPKDRFSAERLKGVDSTLKIQPAELGDSAVYLCASSQAAGSFTGELFFGEGSRLTVL.

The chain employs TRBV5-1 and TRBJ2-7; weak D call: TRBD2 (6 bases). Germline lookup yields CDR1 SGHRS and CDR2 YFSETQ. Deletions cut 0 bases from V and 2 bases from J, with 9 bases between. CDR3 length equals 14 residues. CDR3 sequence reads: CASSLDSGPYEQYF. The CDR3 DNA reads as TGCGCCAGCAGCTTGGATAGCGGACCCTACGAGCAGTACTTC.

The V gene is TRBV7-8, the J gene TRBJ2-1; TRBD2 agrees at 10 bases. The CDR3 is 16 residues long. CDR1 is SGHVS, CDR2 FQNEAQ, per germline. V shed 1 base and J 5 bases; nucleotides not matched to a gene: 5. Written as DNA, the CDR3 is TGTGCCAGCAGCTTAGAAGGACTAGCGGATAACAATGAGCAGTTCTTC. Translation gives CASSLEGLADNNEQFF.

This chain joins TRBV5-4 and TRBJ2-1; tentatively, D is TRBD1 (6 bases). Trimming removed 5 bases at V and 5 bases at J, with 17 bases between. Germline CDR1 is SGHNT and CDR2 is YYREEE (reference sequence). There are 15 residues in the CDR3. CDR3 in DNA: TGTGCCAGCAGTCAAAGACAGGTGCTCCACAATGAGCAGTTCTTC. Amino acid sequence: CASSQRQVLHNEQFF.

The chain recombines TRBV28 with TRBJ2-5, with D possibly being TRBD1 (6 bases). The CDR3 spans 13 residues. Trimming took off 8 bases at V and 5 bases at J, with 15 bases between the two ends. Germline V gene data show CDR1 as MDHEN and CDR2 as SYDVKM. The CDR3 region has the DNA TGTGCCAGCGGGAACAGGGTTCACGAGACCCAGTACTTC. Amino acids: CASGNRVHETQYF. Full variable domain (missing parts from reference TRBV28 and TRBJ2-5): DVKVTQSSRYLVKRTGEKVFLECVQDMDHENMFWYRQDPGLGLRLIYFSYDVKMKEKGDIPEGYSVSREKKERFSLILESASTNQTSMYLCASGNRVHETQYFGPGTRLLVL.

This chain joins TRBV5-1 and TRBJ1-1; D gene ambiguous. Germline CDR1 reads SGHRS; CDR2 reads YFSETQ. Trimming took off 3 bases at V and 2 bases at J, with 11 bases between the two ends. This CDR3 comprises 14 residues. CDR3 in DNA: TGCGCCAGCAGCTCAGACACCACAAACACTGAAGCTTTCTTT. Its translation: CASSSDTTNTEAFF. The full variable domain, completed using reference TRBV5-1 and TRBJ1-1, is KAGVTQTPRYLIKTRGQQVTLSCSPISGHRSVSWYQQTPGQGLQFLFEYFSETQRNKGNFPGRFSGRQFSNSRSEMNVSTLELGDSALYLCASSSDTTNTEAFFGQGTRLTVV.

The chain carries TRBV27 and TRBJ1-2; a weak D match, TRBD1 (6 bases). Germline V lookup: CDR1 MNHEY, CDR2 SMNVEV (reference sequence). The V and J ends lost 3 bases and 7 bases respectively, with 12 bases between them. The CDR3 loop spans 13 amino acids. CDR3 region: CASSFIGGTGYTF. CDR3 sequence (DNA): TGTGCCAGCAGTTTCATCGGGGGCACTGGCTACACCTTC.

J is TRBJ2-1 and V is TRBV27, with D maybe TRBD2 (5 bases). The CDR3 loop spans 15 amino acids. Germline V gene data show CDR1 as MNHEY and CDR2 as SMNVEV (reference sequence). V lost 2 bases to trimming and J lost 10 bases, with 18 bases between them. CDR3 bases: TGTGCCAGCAGTTTAAAACCGGCTAGCTTATTGGAGCAGTTCTTC. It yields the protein CASSLKPASLLEQFF.

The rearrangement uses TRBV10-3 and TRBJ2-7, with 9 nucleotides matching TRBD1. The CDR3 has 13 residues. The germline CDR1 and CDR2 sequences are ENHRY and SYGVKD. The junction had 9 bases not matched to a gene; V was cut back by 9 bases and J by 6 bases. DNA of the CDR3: TGTGCCATGGCGGACAGGGGAGACGGCGAGCAGTACTTC. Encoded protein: CAMADRGDGEQYF.

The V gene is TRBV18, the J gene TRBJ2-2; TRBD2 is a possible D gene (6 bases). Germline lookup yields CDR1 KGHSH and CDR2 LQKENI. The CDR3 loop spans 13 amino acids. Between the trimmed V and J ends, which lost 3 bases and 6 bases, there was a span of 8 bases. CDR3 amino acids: CASSPRGSGELFF. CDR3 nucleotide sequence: TGTGCCAGCTCACCGCGGGGTTCCGGGGAGCTGTTTTTT.

The CDR3 nucleotides read TGTGCCAGCAGTTTAGGATCCGGCTCCCTCTATGGCTACACCTTC. Translation: CASSLGSGSLYGYTF. The V gene is TRBV28, the J gene TRBJ1-2; no definite D call. Looked up from germline, CDR1 is MDHEN and CDR2 is SYDVKM. Trimming cost V 2 bases and J 4 bases, with 14 bases left between them. This CDR3 is 15 amino acids long.

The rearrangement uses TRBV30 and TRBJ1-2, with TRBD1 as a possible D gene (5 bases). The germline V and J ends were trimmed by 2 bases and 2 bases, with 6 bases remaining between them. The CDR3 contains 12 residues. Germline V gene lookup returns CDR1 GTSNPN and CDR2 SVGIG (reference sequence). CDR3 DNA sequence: TGTGCCTGGAGTCCAGGGAACTATGGCTACACCTTC. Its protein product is CAWSPGNYGYTF.

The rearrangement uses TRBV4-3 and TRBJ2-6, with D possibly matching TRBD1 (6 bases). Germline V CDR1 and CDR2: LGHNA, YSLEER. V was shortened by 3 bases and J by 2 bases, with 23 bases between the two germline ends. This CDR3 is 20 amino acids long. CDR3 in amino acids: CASSQYSGTPPGAGANVLTF. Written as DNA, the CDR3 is TGCGCCAGCAGCCAGTACTCCGGGACACCCCCCGGGGCTGGGGCCAACGTCCTGACTTTC.

As DNA, the CDR3 is TGTGCCAGCAACTCTCAGGGGGTCTATGGCTACACCTTC. Amino acids: CASNSQGVYGYTF. The rearrangement joins TRBV5-4 to TRBJ1-2; 7 bases fit TRBD1. Unmatched junction bases numbered 6, after V lost 6 bases and J lost 4 bases. The CDR3 loop spans 13 amino acids. Germline V gene sequence: CDR1 SGHNT, CDR2 YYREEE (reference sequence).

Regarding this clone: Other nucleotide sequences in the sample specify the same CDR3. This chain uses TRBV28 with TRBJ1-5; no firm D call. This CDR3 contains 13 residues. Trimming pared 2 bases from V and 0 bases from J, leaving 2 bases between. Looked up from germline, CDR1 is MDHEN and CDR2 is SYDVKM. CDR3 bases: TGTGCCAGCAGTTTAGGTAGCAATCAGCCCCAGCATTTT. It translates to CASSLGSNQPQHF.

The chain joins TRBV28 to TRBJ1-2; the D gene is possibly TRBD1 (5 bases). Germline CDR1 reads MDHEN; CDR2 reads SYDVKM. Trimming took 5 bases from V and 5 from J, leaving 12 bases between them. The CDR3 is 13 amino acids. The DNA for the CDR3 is TGTGCCAGCAGTATCAGGGATGGGTATGGCTACACCTTC. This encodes CASSIRDGYGYTF.

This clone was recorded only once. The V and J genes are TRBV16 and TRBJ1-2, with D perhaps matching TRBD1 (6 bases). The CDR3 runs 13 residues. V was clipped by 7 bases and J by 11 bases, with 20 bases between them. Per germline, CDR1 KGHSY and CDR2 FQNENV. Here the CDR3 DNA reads TGTGCCAGCAAACCTGGGACATTAACCGATTACACCTTC. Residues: CASKPGTLTDYTF.

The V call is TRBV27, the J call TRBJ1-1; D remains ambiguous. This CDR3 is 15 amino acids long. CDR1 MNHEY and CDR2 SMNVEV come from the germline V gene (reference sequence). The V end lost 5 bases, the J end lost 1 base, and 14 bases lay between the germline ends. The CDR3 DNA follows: TGTGCCAGCAGTCCGTCTACAGTTCCGAACACTGAAGCTTTCTTT. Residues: CASSPSTVPNTEAFF.

The chain's CDR3 is CASSVGGLAGVNEQFF. The CDR3 region has the DNA TGTGCCAGCAGCGTAGGGGGACTAGCGGGAGTAAATGAGCAGTTCTTC. The rearrangement uses TRBV9 and TRBJ2-1, with 14 bases fitting TRBD2. Germline V gene data show CDR1 as SGDLS and CDR2 as YYNGEE. The CDR3 runs 16 residues. With 0 bases clipped from V and 7 bases from J, the junction kept 3 bases outside the gene matches.

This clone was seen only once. The CDR3 sequence: CASSQGLAGGAWNEQFF. In DNA, the CDR3 is TGTGCCAGCAGCCAGGGACTAGCGGGAGGGGCTTGGAATGAGCAGTTCTTC. The rearrangement links TRBV4-2 to TRBJ2-1, with TRBD2 matching over 16 bases. This CDR3 has 17 amino acids. V was clipped by 3 bases and J by 7 bases; unmatched bases: 6. Germline CDR1 and CDR2: LGHNA and YNFKEQ.

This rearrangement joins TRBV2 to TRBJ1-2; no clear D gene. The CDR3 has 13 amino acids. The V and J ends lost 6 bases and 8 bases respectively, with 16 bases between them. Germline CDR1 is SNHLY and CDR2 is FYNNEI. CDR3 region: CASRPPGSGGYTF. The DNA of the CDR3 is TGTGCCAGCAGGCCGCCCGGATCTGGAGGCTACACCTTC.

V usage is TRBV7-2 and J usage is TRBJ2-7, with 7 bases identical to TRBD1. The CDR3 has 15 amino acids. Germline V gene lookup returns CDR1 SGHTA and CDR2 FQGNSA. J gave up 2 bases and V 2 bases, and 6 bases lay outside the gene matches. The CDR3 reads CASSLRGPGPYEQYF. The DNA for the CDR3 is TGTGCCAGCAGCTTAAGGGGGCCGGGGCCCTACGAGCAGTACTTC. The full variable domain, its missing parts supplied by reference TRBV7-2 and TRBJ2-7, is GAGVSQSPSNKVTEKGKDVELRCDPISGHTALYWYRQSLGQGLEFLIYFQGNSAPDKSGLPSDRFSAERTGGSVSTLTIQRTQQEDSAVYLCASSLRGPGPYEQYFGPGTRLTVT.